The 21 T cell receptor beta chains below come from one sample, sequenced in a study of blood T cell repertoires in COVID-19. The method was immunoSEQ multiplex PCR; TCRdb's version includes in-frame clones alone and lacks a portion of them. The sample holds about 180,000 clones, 70% to 90% seen once. Input material: peripheral blood. The receptors stem from a woman aged 50 to 65 with COVID-19, enrolled during active disease.

The CDR3 is CASSIAAGGDYEQYF. The CDR3 nucleotides read TGTGCCAGTAGTATAGCGGCGGGGGGGGATTACGAGCAGTACTTC. The J gene is TRBJ2-7, the V gene TRBV19; 9 bases agree with TRBD2. V lost 1 base and J lost 4; bases outside the gene matches: 5. The CDR3 extends over 15 amino acids. In germline, CDR1 is LNHDA, CDR2 SQIVND (reference sequence).

V is TRBV29-1 and J is TRBJ1-1; 11 nucleotides line up with TRBD1. The CDR3 loop spans 13 amino acids. J was trimmed by 9 bases and V by 7 bases; bases with no gene match: 10. In germline, CDR1 is SQVTM, CDR2 ANQGSEA. The CDR3 DNA reads as TGCAGCGCCCATCAGGGGACAGGGGGAAAAGCTTTCTTT. This sequence encodes CSAHQGTGGKAFF.

With regard to this clone: The junction departs from germline at one end; a sequencing error may be responsible. The rearrangement joins TRBV7-7 to TRBJ1-5; D possibly corresponds to TRBD1 (5 bases). The CDR3 runs to 19 residues. The V gene's germline CDR1 is SSHAT and CDR2 FNYEAQ (reference sequence). CDR3 DNA: TGTGCTAGCAGCTTAGGGGCGGGCTTCGGTGTTAGGAGCAATCAGCCCCAGCATTTT. Its translation: CASSLGAGFGVRSNQPQHF. Full variable domain (rest looked up from reference TRBV7-7 and TRBJ1-5): GAGVSQSPRYKVTKRGQDVTLRCDPISSHATLYWYQQALGQGPEFLTYFNYEAQPDKSGLPSDRFSAERPEGSISTLTIQRTEQRDSAMYRCASSLGAGFGVRSNQPQHFGDGTRLSIL.

This clone was seen just once. The chain joins TRBV6-5 to TRBJ2-3, with 10 bases identical to TRBD1. The ends lost 4 bases at V and 3 bases at J; junction bases unmatched: 7. The length of the CDR3 is 16 residues. Germline V gene data show CDR1 as MNHEY and CDR2 as SVGAGI. CDR3 amino acids: CASSSAGTGDTDTQYF. DNA of the CDR3: TGTGCCAGCAGTTCCGCCGGGACAGGGGATACAGATACGCAGTATTTT.

This clone appeared once. This chain links TRBV2 with TRBJ2-3, with TRBD2 identical over 15 bases. V lost 8 bases to trimming and J lost 3 bases; unmatched junction nucleotides: 9. Germline CDR1 and CDR2: SNHLY and FYNNEI. This CDR3 region has 17 residues. The CDR3 coding sequence is TGTGCCAGCGCTCGGTGGACTAGCGGGAGGGATACAGATACGCAGTATTTT. It is translated as CASARWTSGRDTDTQYF.

The chain employs TRBV3-1 (or the pseudogene TRBV3-2) and TRBJ2-1, with 13 bases aligning to TRBD2. Germline V gives CDR1 LGHDT, CDR2 YNNKEL (reference sequence). There are 16 residues in the CDR3. V shed 1 base and J 4 bases; nucleotides not matched to a gene: 1. CDR3 in amino acids: CASSQAGLAGYNEQFF. The CDR3 region has the DNA TGTGCCAGCAGCCAAGCGGGACTAGCGGGGTACAATGAGCAGTTCTTC.

The chain has TRBV11-2 and TRBJ1-1; tentative D call: TRBD1 (6 bases). The V end lost 11 bases, the J end lost 4 bases, and 14 bases lay between the germline ends. This CDR3 spans 12 amino acids. Per the germline V gene, CDR1 is SGHAT and CDR2 is FQNNGV. As DNA, the CDR3 is TGTGCCGTACAGGGATTGAGCACTGAAGCTTTCTTT. Its protein product is CAVQGLSTEAFF. Based on the CDR3 plus reference TRBV11-2 and TRBJ1-1, the full variable domain is EAGVAQSPRYKIIEKRQSVAFWCNPISGHATLYWYQQILGQGPKLLIQFQNNGVVDDSQLPKDRFSAERLKGVDSTLKIQPAKLEDSAVYLCAVQGLSTEAFFGQGTRLTVV.

The chain carries TRBV6-5 and TRBJ1-1; D not resolved. The germline V gene encodes CDR1 MNHEY and CDR2 SVGAGI. CDR3 size: 14 residues. V lost 3 bases and J 5 bases, leaving 13 bases between the germline ends. Written as DNA, the CDR3 is TGTGCCAGCAGTTATGCCCCCTGGAGTACTGAAGCTTTCTTT. Its translation: CASSYAPWSTEAFF.

V is TRBV4-3 and J is TRBJ1-2, with TRBD1 matching over 8 bases. CDR3 length equals 16 residues. The junction had 8 bases not matched to a gene; V was cut back by 0 bases and J by 5 bases. Germline CDR1 LGHNA, CDR2 YSLEER. The CDR3 nucleotides read TGCGCCAGCAGCCAAGATCAGTACAGGGGGAGATATGGCTACACCTTC. Amino acids: CASSQDQYRGRYGYTF.

V and J are TRBV3-1 (or the pseudogene TRBV3-2) and TRBJ2-7; 7 bases are a match to TRBD1. CDR1 and CDR2 (germline): LGHDT, YNNKEL (reference sequence). V shed 4 bases, J shed 2 bases, and the junction held 2 bases outside the gene matches. This CDR3 has 13 residues. The CDR3 bases are TGTGCCAGCAGCCGGGACAGTCCCTACGAGCAGTACTTC. Translation gives CASSRDSPYEQYF.

The V and J genes are TRBV5-5 and TRBJ1-5; TRBD1 aligns across 9 bases. Germline CDR1 SGHKS, CDR2 YYEKEE (reference sequence). The CDR3 loop spans 14 amino acids. Trimming removed 3 bases from V and 6 bases from J; junction bases left unmatched: 4. The CDR3, as DNA: TGTGCCAGCAGCTGGGGACAGGGACTTCAGCCCCAGCATTTT. It specifies CASSWGQGLQPQHF.

V and J are TRBV27 and TRBJ2-5; 9 bases fit TRBD2. The CDR3 consists of 16 residues. CDR1 is MNHEY and CDR2 is SMNVEV in the germline V gene (reference sequence). The J segment lost 2 bases and the V segment lost 5 bases, leaving 9 bases of the junction unmatched. The CDR3 DNA sequence: TGTGCCAGCAGTCACCTTATAGCGGGGGCACAAGAGACCCAGTACTTC. This encodes CASSHLIAGAQETQYF.

This sequence joins TRBV2 and TRBJ1-4; the D is unclear. Germline V lookup: CDR1 SNHLY, CDR2 FYNNEI. This CDR3 region has 14 residues. V lost 4 bases and J 4 bases, leaving 10 bases between the germline ends. This CDR3 is CASSVSGFNEKLFF. DNA of the CDR3: TGTGCCAGCAGTGTATCGGGGTTTAATGAAAAACTGTTTTTT.

This chain joins TRBV7-8 and TRBJ2-5; possibly TRBD2 for D (5 bases). V was trimmed by 5 bases and J by 5 bases, leaving 9 bases between them. This CDR3 has 12 amino acids. The germline V gene encodes CDR1 SGHVS and CDR2 FQNEAQ. The CDR3 sequence: CASSPSLETQYF. CDR3 nucleotides: TGTGCCAGCAGCCCTAGCTTGGAGACCCAGTACTTC.

The V and J genes are TRBV4-3 and TRBJ2-3; TRBD2 agrees at 10 bases. This CDR3 contains 15 residues. The V and J ends lost 4 bases and 3 bases, in that order; junction bases with no gene match: 4. CDR1 is LGHNA, CDR2 YSLEER, per germline. The CDR3 nucleotides are TGCGCCAGCAGCCGGACTAGCGGAGCAACAGATACGCAGTATTTT. As protein: CASSRTSGATDTQYF.

The chain recombines TRBV5-6 with TRBJ2-3; D call uncertain. V dropped 4 bases and J dropped 2 bases, with 8 bases sitting between them. The CDR3 is made up of 13 amino acids. Germline V gene lookup returns CDR1 SGHDT and CDR2 YYEEEE. This CDR3 is CASSRDITDTQYF. In DNA, the CDR3 is TGTGCCAGCAGCCGTGACATCACAGATACGCAGTATTTT.

This clone was counted a single time. The chain combines TRBV27 with TRBJ2-2, with TRBD2 matching over 9 bases. J was trimmed by 8 bases and V by 2 bases; bases with no gene match: 6. The CDR3 loop spans 15 amino acids. Germline V gives CDR1 MNHEY, CDR2 SMNVEV (reference sequence). CDR3 bases: TGTGCCAGCAGTTTACTAGCGGGGCGGAGTGGGGAGCTGTTTTTT. Translating gives CASSLLAGRSGELFF.

In DNA, the CDR3 is TGTGCCAGCACAAAAACTAATGAAAAACTGTTTTTT. The encoded protein is CASTKTNEKLFF. This rearrangement joins TRBV6-5 to TRBJ1-4; D unclear. The CDR3 is 12 residues long. The germline CDR1 and CDR2 sequences are MNHEY and SVGAGI. Trimming stripped 7 bases from V and 1 base from J, with 4 bases between.

For the CDR3, the DNA is TGCGCCAGCAGCCAAGGCAGGGGGAACACTGAAGCTTTCTTT. Amino acids: CASSQGRGNTEAFF. The J gene is TRBJ1-1, the V gene TRBV4-1, with D perhaps TRBD1 (6 bases). The CDR3 is 14 residues long. The V end was cut by 1 base, the J end by 1 base, with 7 bases between. From germline, CDR1 is MGHRA and CDR2 YSYEKL.

V gene TRBV9 combines with J gene TRBJ2-7; TRBD1 aligns across 7 bases. V was clipped by 2 bases and J by 0 bases; unmatched bases: 8. Per germline, CDR1 SGDLS and CDR2 YYNGEE. The CDR3 totals 16 residues. The CDR3 DNA sequence: TGTGCCAGCAGCGTTGCTGGACAGGCCAGCTCCTACGAGCAGTACTTC. It yields the protein CASSVAGQASSYEQYF.

The chain couples TRBV29-1 to TRBJ1-1, with TRBD1 matching 10 bases. The CDR3 is 13 amino acids. V lost 4 bases, J lost 7 bases, and 6 bases stayed unmatched. Germline assignment: CDR1 SQVTM and CDR2 ANQGSEA. The CDR3 spells CSVVRQGAGEAFF. The DNA for the CDR3 is TGCAGCGTTGTCCGACAGGGGGCTGGTGAAGCTTTCTTT.